Following are 30 T cell receptor beta chains from one sample sequenced in a study of regulatory T cells in long-lasting Graves disease. Time point meaning: newly diagnosed GD, antithyroid drugs for less than 3 months. With RNA extracted from PBMCs as input, the TCR library was made. CDR3-region Arm-PCR and iRepertoire HTBI primers produced the TCR beta libraries. One entry per CDR3 protein, called by TCRdb with MiXCR from the multiplex PCR reads. Of fewer than 400,000 distinct CDR3 sequences in the sample, approximately 20% were seen once. The specimen was peripheral blood mononuclear cells (PBMCs), collected at new diagnosis, from a patient treated with antithyroid drugs. These receptors were obtained from a female donor with Graves disease.

V gene TRBV11-2 combines with J gene TRBJ2-1; 10 nucleotides match TRBD2. The CDR3 is 16 amino acids. Trimming took 3 bases from V and 7 from J; bases not matched to a gene: 9. Germline CDR1 is SGHAT and CDR2 is FQNNGV. The DNA for the CDR3 is TGTGCCAGCAGCTTCCTCACTAGCGGGACTTGGAATGAGCAGTTCTTC. Translation gives CASSFLTSGTWNEQFF.

This clonotype was seen a handful of times. This chain joins TRBV5-6 and TRBJ2-1; the match to TRBD2 covers 9 bases. This CDR3 is built from 15 residues. V was clipped by 5 bases and J by 2 bases; unmatched bases: 5. CDR1 is SGHDT and CDR2 is YYEEEE in the germline V gene. Written as DNA, the CDR3 is TGTGCCAGCAGTATCGTAGCGGGAGCCTACAATGAGCAGTTCTTC. Translation gives CASSIVAGAYNEQFF.

This clonotype was found once. This rearrangement joins TRBV19 to TRBJ2-1; TRBD2 agrees at 11 bases. V dropped 0 bases and J dropped 3; count of bases not matched to a gene: 4. Germline V CDR1 and CDR2: LNHDA, SQIVND (reference sequence). There are 17 residues in the CDR3. CDR3 region: CASSIDGGTSGYNEQFF. Written as DNA, the CDR3 is TGTGCCAGTAGTATAGATGGGGGGACTAGCGGCTACAATGAGCAGTTCTTC.

A single count supports this clonotype. The CDR3 DNA is TGTGCCAGCAGCTCAGACAGGGCCTCAGGGAACGAGCAGTACTTC. It specifies CASSSDRASGNEQYF. The chain uses TRBV11-2 and TRBJ2-7; 7 bases map to TRBD1. Per germline, CDR1 SGHAT and CDR2 FQNNGV. V shed 4 bases and J 5 bases; nucleotides not matched to a gene: 11. CDR3 length: 15 amino acids.

This clonotype was seen a handful of times. This may stem from a read error, because a much larger clone lies one nucleotide away. J is TRBJ1-2 and V is TRBV2; D not certain. Germline V lookup: CDR1 SNHLY, CDR2 FYNNEI. The CDR3 runs 12 residues. The germline V and J ends were trimmed by 5 bases and 7 bases, with 11 bases remaining between them. CDR3 DNA: TGTGCCAGCAGTTCGGACGGGTTTGGCTACACCTTC. Amino acids: CASSSDGFGYTF.

This clonotype was observed many times. The genes are TRBV20-1 and TRBJ1-1; tentatively, D is TRBD1 (5 bases). The CDR3 has 15 residues. The germline CDR1 and CDR2 sequences are DFQATT and SNEGSKA (reference sequence). The V and J ends lost 0 bases and 5 bases respectively, with 16 bases between them. The CDR3: CSARERDAGGTEAFF. The CDR3 DNA reads as TGCAGTGCTAGAGAGAGAGACGCCGGGGGGACTGAAGCTTTCTTT.

The V gene is TRBV10-3, the J gene TRBJ2-7; 12 nucleotides line up with TRBD2. Germline lookup yields CDR1 ENHRY and CDR2 SYGVKD. Trimming cost V 4 bases and J 0 bases; bases outside gene matches: 1. This CDR3 region has 15 residues. For the CDR3, the DNA is TGTGCCATCAGTGCGGGACTAGCGGGCTCCTACGAGCAGTACTTC. This gives the protein CAISAGLAGSYEQYF.

In this sample, this clonotype turned up many times. The chain uses TRBV11-2 and TRBJ2-1; 8 bases map to TRBD2. CDR3 size: 14 residues. From germline, CDR1 is SGHAT and CDR2 FQNNGV. Trimming at V came to 6 bases and at J to 8 bases, leaving 9 bases not matched to a gene. CDR3: CASRLGLAFDEQFF. DNA for the CDR3: TGTGCCAGCAGACTCGGACTAGCCTTCGATGAGCAGTTCTTC.

A remark on this clonotype: A read error may explain this, as a much larger clone is one base away. The V call is TRBV9, the J call TRBJ1-4; D is unclear. Germline CDR1 is SGDLS and CDR2 is YYNGEE. The CDR3 has 15 amino acids. The CDR3 DNA reads TGTGCCAGCAGCGTAGGGAGGGCGTGGAATGAAAAACTGCTTTTT. Its protein is CASSVGRAWNEKLLF. The whole variable domain, remainder taken from reference TRBV9 and TRBJ1-4, is DSGVTQTPKHLITATGQRVTLRCSPRSGDLSVYWYQQSLDQGLQFLIQYYNGEERAKGNILERFSAQQFPDLHSELNLSSLELGDSALYFCASSVGRAWNEKLLFGSGTQLSVL.

This chain connects TRBV9 to TRBJ2-7, with 14 bases that match TRBD2. V shed 3 bases, J shed 6 bases, and the junction held 8 bases outside the gene matches. From germline, CDR1 is SGDLS and CDR2 YYNGEE. The CDR3 sequence is 16 residues long. The CDR3 region has the DNA TGTGCCAGCAGCGGAGGGACTAGCGGGAGAATGGGCGAGCAGTACTTC. Translated: CASSGGTSGRMGEQYF.

In its sample, this clonotype was seen once. This sequence is one base from a far larger clone and is likely a read error. The chain links TRBV2 to TRBJ2-7, with 13 bases lining up with TRBD2. Germline V gene data show CDR1 as SNHLY and CDR2 as FYNNEI. J lost 7 bases, V lost 8 bases, and 11 bases had no gene match. The CDR3 runs to 15 residues. CDR3 loop: CASQGTSGTYNEQYF. The DNA for the CDR3 is TGTGCCAGCCAGGGGACTAGCGGGACCTACAATGAGCAGTACTTC.

This clonotype was recorded many times. V and J are TRBV7-9 and TRBJ2-7; 9 bases are shared with TRBD2. CDR3 length: 13 amino acids. The V gene's germline CDR1 is SEHNR and CDR2 FQNEAQ (reference sequence). V lost 7 bases and J lost 3; bases outside the gene matches: 4. As DNA, the CDR3 is TGTGCCAGCATCCCGACTAGCGGCTACGAGCAGTACTTC. Protein sequence: CASIPTSGYEQYF.

This clonotype was recorded a few times. A much larger clone differs by one base, so this may be a read error. V and J are TRBV28 and TRBJ1-1; D gene unclear. CDR1 is MDHEN, CDR2 SYDVKM, per germline. The CDR3 loop spans 12 amino acids. The germline V and J ends were trimmed by 8 bases and 3 bases, with 10 bases remaining between them. The CDR3 DNA reads as TGTGCCAGCCACAGCGAAGACACTGAAGCTTTCTTT. Amino acid sequence: CASHSEDTEAFF.

This clonotype occurred many times. The chain combines TRBV11-2 with TRBJ2-2, with 10 bases lining up with TRBD2. The CDR3 consists of 16 residues. The V and J ends lost 5 bases and 5 bases, in that order; junction bases with no gene match: 8. Germline assignment: CDR1 SGHAT and CDR2 FQNNGV. The CDR3 spells CASSAPAGGGTGELFF. CDR3 coding DNA: TGTGCCAGCAGCGCCCCAGCGGGAGGGGGTACCGGGGAGCTGTTTTTT.

The chain couples TRBV15 to TRBJ2-5, with D hard to call. CDR1 LNHNV and CDR2 YYDKDF come from the germline V gene (reference sequence). The germline V and J ends were trimmed by 3 bases and 5 bases, with 7 bases remaining between them. The CDR3 sequence is 12 residues long. CDR3 sequence (DNA): TGTGCCACCAGCAGCCCTCTGGAGACCCAGTACTTC. Protein: CATSSPLETQYF. Full variable domain (remainder filled in from reference TRBV15 and TRBJ2-5): DAMVIQNPRYQVTQFGKPVTLSCSQTLNHNVMYWYQQKSSQAPKLLFHYYDKDFNNEADTPDNFQSRRPNTSFCFLDIRSPGLGDTAMYLCATSSPLETQYFGPGTRLLVL.

At least ten counts were recorded for this clonotype. The V call is TRBV27, the J call TRBJ2-2; D remains ambiguous. Looked up from germline, CDR1 is MNHEY and CDR2 is SMNVEV (reference sequence). This CDR3 spans 15 amino acids. Trimming left V 9 bases short and J 3 bases short, with 17 bases between. The CDR3 sequence: CARKTDKYHTGELFF. In DNA, the CDR3 is TGTGCCAGAAAAACCGACAAGTACCACACCGGGGAGCTGTTTTTT.

This clonotype was picked up a small number of times. The gene calls are TRBV4-1 and TRBJ2-5, with unresolved D. V was trimmed by 1 base and J by 5 bases, leaving 11 bases between them. The CDR3 runs to 14 residues. CDR1 MGHRA and CDR2 YSYEKL come from the germline V gene. CDR3 amino acids: CASSQVSSYETQYF. The CDR3 nucleotides read TGCGCCAGCAGCCAAGTTAGCTCTTATGAGACCCAGTACTTC.

This clonotype showed up just a few times. The rearrangement links TRBV7-6 to TRBJ2-1; the D gene is possibly TRBD2 (7 bases). This CDR3 spans 16 amino acids. V lost 1 base and J 2 bases, leaving 12 bases between the germline ends. CDR1 is SGHVS, CDR2 FNYEAQ, per germline. CDR3 protein: CASSLGGGGTYNEQFF. In DNA form, the CDR3 reads TGTGCCAGCAGCTTAGGGGGGGGCGGGACCTACAATGAGCAGTTCTTC.

This clonotype was seen ten or more times. The rearrangement joins TRBV10-3 to TRBJ2-1, with 11 bases fitting TRBD2. Germline V CDR1 and CDR2: ENHRY, SYGVKD. Trimming removed 4 bases from V and 7 bases from J; junction bases left unmatched: 3. The length of the CDR3 is 14 residues. The DNA of the CDR3 is TGTGCCATCAGTGCTACTAGCGGGGGAAATGAGCAGTTCTTC. It is translated as CAISATSGGNEQFF.

This clonotype came up a few times. This sequence joins TRBV27 and TRBJ2-7; 10 positions agree with TRBD1. Germline loops: CDR1 MNHEY, CDR2 SMNVEV (reference sequence). The CDR3 runs to 17 residues. V was clipped by 3 bases and J by 3 bases; unmatched bases: 11. The CDR3 DNA is TGTGCCAGCAGTTTCCTCCATACCGGGACAGGGGTCTACGAGCAGTACTTC. It encodes CASSFLHTGTGVYEQYF.

This clonotype has more than one count but fewer than ten. The chain links TRBV9 to TRBJ1-2, with D perhaps matching TRBD1 (5 bases). CDR3 size: 13 residues. Germline CDR1 and CDR2: SGDLS and YYNGEE. V was clipped by 3 bases and J by 7 bases, with 13 bases between them. The CDR3, as DNA: TGTGCCAGCAGCGCGAGAACAGGAGTTGGCTACACCTTC. Translated: CASSARTGVGYTF.

Only a few counts were recorded for this clonotype. One base away lies a much larger clone, so this may be a sequencing read error. The conserved closing phenylalanine or tryptophan is absent in this CDR3, likely reflecting a read error. V gene TRBV10-3 combines with J gene TRBJ1-1, with D tentatively TRBD1 (6 bases). CDR3 length equals 14 residues. Looked up from germline, CDR1 is ENHRY and CDR2 is SYGVKD. V lost 6 bases and J lost 0, with 11 bases in between. The DNA of the CDR3 is TGTGCCATCAGGCCGGGACAACTGAACACTGAAGCTTTCCTT. It encodes CAIRPGQLNTEAFL.

The chain couples TRBV11-3 to TRBJ2-6, with 8 nucleotides matching TRBD2. Trimming at V came to 1 base and at J to 0 bases, leaving 5 bases not matched to a gene. Germline V gene sequence: CDR1 SGHNT, CDR2 YENEEA. The CDR3 spans 18 residues. The CDR3, as DNA: TGTGCCAGCAGCTTAGGGACGGGAGGGTTCTCTGGGGCCAACGTCCTGACTTTC. Its translation: CASSLGTGGFSGANVLTF.

This clonotype has a count of ten or more. The gene calls are TRBV28 and TRBJ2-2, with 10 bases fitting TRBD2. The CDR3 has 18 residues. CDR1 and CDR2 from the germline V gene are MDHEN and SYDVKM. V gave up 6 bases and J gave up 4 bases; unmatched junction bases: 14. The CDR3 DNA is TGTGCCAGCAGCACTAGGACTAGCGGCCGCAAGGCCACCGGGGAGCTGTTTTTT. Translation gives CASSTRTSGRKATGELFF. The variable domain in full, with the rest retrieved from reference TRBV28 and TRBJ2-2, is DVKVTQSSRYLVKRTGEKVFLECVQDMDHENMFWYRQDPGLGLRLIYFSYDVKMKEKGDIPEGYSVSREKKERFSLILESASTNQTSMYLCASSTRTSGRKATGELFFGEGSRLTVL.

This clonotype has a count of ten or more. The chain uses TRBV9 and TRBJ2-7, with D uncertain. Germline V gene lookup returns CDR1 SGDLS and CDR2 YYNGEE. V was clipped by 4 bases and J by 4 bases, with 12 bases between them. The CDR3 consists of 13 residues. CDR3 sequence (DNA): TGTGCCAGCAGCCCCGGAATAGGTTACGAGCAGTACTTC. Residues: CASSPGIGYEQYF.

Ten or more counts support this clonotype. The DNA for the CDR3 is TGTGCTAGTGGTTACCGCTCTCCGGGACTATCTTCGAAGGCCAAAAACATTCAGTACTTC. Protein product: CASGYRSPGLSSKAKNIQYF. The gene calls are TRBV12-5 and TRBJ2-4; 7 nucleotides line up with TRBD2. Germline V gene sequence: CDR1 LGHNT, CDR2 FRNRAP. Losses at the gene ends were 4 bases for V and 1 base for J; bases not matched to a gene: 19. The CDR3 length is 20 residues.

This clonotype was counted at least ten times. The V gene is TRBV3-1, the J gene TRBJ2-5; D is undetermined. Trimming left V 8 bases short and J 4 bases short, with 8 bases between. The CDR3 consists of 11 residues. Looked up from germline, CDR1 is LGHDT and CDR2 is YNNKEL (reference sequence). Here the CDR3 reads CASSRRETQYF. The CDR3 DNA sequence: TGTGCCAGCTCAAGAAGAGAGACCCAGTACTTC.

The chain joins TRBV20-1 to TRBJ2-7; 7 nucleotides agree with TRBD1. J was trimmed by 5 bases and V by 5 bases; bases with no gene match: 9. CDR1 and CDR2 from the germline V gene are DFQATT and SNEGSKA (reference sequence). The length of the CDR3 is 13 residues. CDR3: CSAGDRAFNEQYF. The CDR3 coding sequence is TGCAGTGCTGGTGACAGGGCGTTCAACGAGCAGTACTTC.

This clonotype has only a few counts. CDR3 amino acids: CASSYRLALAGSYNEQFF. DNA of the CDR3: TGTGCCAGCAGTTACCGATTGGCCTTGGCAGGATCCTACAATGAGCAGTTCTTC. The rearrangement joins TRBV6-2 or TRBV6-3 to TRBJ2-1; no firm D call. Germline V gives CDR1 MNHEY, CDR2 SVGEGT. Deletions cut 2 bases from V and 1 base from J, with 18 bases between. CDR3 size: 18 residues.

This clonotype was picked up many times. J is TRBJ2-2 and V is TRBV20-1; 8 bases are a match to TRBD1. Looked up from germline, CDR1 is DFQATT and CDR2 is SNEGSKA (reference sequence). The CDR3 loop spans 15 amino acids. Trimming took 3 bases from V and 3 from J; bases not matched to a gene: 6. The CDR3 region has the DNA TGCAGTGCTAGTCAGCAGGGGGCGCACACCGGGGAGCTGTTTTTT. Translated: CSASQQGAHTGELFF.